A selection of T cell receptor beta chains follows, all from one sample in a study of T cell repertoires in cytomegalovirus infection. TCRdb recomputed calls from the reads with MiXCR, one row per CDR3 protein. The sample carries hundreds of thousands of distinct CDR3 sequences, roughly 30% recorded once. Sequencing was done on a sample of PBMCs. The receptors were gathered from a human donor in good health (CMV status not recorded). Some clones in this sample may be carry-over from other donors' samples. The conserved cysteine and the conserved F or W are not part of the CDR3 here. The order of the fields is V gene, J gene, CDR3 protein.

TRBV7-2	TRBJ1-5	ASSGGGNQPQH
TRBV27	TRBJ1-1	ASSNVPWGEAF
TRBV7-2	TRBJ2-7	ASSLAHSLYEQY
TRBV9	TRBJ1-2	ASSVAGTGGGYT
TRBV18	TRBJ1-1	ASSPRAKYAF
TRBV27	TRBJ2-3	ASSFIRADTQY
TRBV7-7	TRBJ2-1	ASRINPGPRSYNEQF
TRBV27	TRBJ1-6	ASKTQERGILSPLH
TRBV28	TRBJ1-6	ASSRTGQGIHSPLH
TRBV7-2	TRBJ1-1	ASSLAFGEAF
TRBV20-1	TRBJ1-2	SAKAGRPTLS
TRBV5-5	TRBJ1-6	ASSLVRTYNSPLH
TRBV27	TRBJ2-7	ASKDPGQGHAWY
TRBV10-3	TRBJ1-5	AISDAPNQPQH
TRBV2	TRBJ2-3	ASSEWVGGSTDTQY
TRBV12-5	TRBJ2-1	ASGFLNEQF
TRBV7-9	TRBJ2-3	ASSLGLFSTDTQY
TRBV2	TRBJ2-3	ASSGDRGYTDTQY
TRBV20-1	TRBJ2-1	SARDSARSYNEQF
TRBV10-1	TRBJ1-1	ASSENSQLGVTEAF
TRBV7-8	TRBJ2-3	ASSEGLPVAADTQY
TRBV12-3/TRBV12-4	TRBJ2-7	ASSLAPGTPSYEQY
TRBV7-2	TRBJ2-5	ASSLSGGSLETQY
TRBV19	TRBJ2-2	ASQPGSNTGELF
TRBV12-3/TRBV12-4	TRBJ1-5	ASRRQGAGWSNQPQH
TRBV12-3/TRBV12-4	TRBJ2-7	ASSYQFLAEQY
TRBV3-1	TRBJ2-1	ARSRARSPSEQF
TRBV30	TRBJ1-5	AWSVRHRGNESNQPQH
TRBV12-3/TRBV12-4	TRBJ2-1	ASKPAPSSYNEQF
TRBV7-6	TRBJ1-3	ASSFRGLASGNTIY
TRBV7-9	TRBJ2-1	ASSPRSPYNDQF
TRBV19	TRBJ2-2	ASAGLAGWVGFGAGELF